The clone carrying this TCR beta chain was counted between two and nine times. Its antigen remains unidentified. TCRdb used MiXCR to reprocess the reads, holding one entry per CDR3 protein. The repertoire includes hundreds of thousands of distinct CDR3 sequences, around 30% of them detected once, and 15% to 20% sits in the top ten. Germline V lookup: CDR1 MNHEY, CDR2 SVGAGI. With 5 bases clipped from V and 15 bases from J, the junction kept 8 bases outside the gene matches. The CDR3 runs 13 residues. The sample comes from a study of T cell repertoires in cytomegalovirus infection. Study background: CMV epitopes that were recently identified and HLA-C-restricted were used alongside well-studied HLA-B-restricted ones. An indication of both CMV infection and matching HLA type came from public TCR beta signatures.

General study findings and limits: Identification of carriers of CMV plus the relevant HLA was performed using cumulative public TCR beta family frequency. It was HLA-C-restricted CMV-specific TCR beta clonotypes that dominated the response ex vivo.

This TCR came from a human donor in good health (CMV status not recorded). Some clones in this sample may be carry-over from other donors' samples. The genes are TRBV6-5 and TRBJ2-1; TRBD2 aligns across 12 bases. This material consisted of cultured PBMCs, taken from culture after CMV antigen stimulation. Written as DNA, the CDR3 is TGTGCCAGCAGTACGACTAGCGGGAGAGTCCCGTTCTTC. It is translated as CASSTTSGRVPFF.